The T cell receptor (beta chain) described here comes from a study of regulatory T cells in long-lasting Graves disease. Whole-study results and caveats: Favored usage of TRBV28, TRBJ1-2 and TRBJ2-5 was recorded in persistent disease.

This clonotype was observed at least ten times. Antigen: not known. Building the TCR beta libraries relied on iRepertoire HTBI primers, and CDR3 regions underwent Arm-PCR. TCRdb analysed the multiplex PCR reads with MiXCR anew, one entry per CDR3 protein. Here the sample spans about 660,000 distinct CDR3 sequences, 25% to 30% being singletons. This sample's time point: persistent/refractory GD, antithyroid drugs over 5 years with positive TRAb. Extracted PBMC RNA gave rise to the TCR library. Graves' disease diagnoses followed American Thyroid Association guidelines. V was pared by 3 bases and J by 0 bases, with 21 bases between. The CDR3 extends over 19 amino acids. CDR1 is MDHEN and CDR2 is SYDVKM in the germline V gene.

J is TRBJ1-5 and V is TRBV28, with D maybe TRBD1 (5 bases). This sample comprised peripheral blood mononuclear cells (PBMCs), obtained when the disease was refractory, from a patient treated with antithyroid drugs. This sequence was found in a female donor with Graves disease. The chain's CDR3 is CASSFPSGGGGDSNQPQHF. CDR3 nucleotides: TGTGCCAGCAGTTTCCCCAGTGGGGGTGGGGGAGATAGCAATCAGCCCCAGCATTTT.